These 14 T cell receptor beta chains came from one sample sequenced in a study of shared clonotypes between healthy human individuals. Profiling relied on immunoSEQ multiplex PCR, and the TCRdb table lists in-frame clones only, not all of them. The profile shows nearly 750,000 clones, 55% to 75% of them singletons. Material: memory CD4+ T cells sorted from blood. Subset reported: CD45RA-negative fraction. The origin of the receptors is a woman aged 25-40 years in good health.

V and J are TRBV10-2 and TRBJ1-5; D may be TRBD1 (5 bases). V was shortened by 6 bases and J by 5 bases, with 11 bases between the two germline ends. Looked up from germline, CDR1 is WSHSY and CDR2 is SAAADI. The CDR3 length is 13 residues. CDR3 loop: CASSPDSYQPQHF. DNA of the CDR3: TGCGCCAGCAGCCCCGACAGTTATCAGCCCCAGCATTTT.

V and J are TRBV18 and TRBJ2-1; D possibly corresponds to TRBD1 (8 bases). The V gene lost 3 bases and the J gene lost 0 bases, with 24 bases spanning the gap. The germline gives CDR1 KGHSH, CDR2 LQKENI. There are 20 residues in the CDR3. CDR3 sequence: CASSPRQGIQRGSSYNEQFF. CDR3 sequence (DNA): TGTGCCAGCTCACCTAGACAGGGGATTCAGCGCGGGAGCTCCTACAATGAGCAGTTCTTC.

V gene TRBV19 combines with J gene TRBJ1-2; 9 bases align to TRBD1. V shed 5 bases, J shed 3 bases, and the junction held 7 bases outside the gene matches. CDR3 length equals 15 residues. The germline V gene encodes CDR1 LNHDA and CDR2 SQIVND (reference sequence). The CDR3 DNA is TGTGCCAGTAGTCCAAGGGACAGGGTGGACTATGGCTACACCTTC. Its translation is CASSPRDRVDYGYTF. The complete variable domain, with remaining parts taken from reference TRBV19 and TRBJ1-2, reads DGGITQSPKYLFRKEGQNVTLSCEQNLNHDAMYWYRQDPGQGLRLIYYSQIVNDFQKGDIAEGYSVSREKKESFPLTVTSAQKNPTAFYLCASSPRDRVDYGYTFGSGTRLTVV.

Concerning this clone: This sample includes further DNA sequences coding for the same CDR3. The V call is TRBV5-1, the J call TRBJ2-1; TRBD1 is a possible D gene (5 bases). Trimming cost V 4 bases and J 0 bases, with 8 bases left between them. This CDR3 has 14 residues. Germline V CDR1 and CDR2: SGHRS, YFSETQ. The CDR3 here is CASSKDNSYNEQFF. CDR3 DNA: TGCGCCAGCAGCAAGGACAACTCCTACAATGAGCAGTTCTTC.

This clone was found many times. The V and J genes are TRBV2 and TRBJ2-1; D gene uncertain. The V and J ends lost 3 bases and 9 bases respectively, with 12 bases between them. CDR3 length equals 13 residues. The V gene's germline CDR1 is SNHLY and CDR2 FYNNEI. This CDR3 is CASSEEFVTEQFF. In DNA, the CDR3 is TGTGCCAGCAGTGAGGAGTTTGTCACTGAGCAGTTCTTC.

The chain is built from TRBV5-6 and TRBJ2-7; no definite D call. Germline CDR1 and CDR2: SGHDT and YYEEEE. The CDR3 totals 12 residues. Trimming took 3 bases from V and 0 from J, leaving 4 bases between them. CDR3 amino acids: CASSSYSYEQYF. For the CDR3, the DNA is TGTGCCAGCAGCTCTTACTCCTACGAGCAGTACTTC.

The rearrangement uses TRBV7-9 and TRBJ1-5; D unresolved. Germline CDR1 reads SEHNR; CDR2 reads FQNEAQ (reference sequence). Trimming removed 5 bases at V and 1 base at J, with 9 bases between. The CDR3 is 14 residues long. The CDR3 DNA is TGTGCCAGCAGCAACGGGCAAAGCAATCAGCCCCAGCATTTT. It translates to CASSNGQSNQPQHF.

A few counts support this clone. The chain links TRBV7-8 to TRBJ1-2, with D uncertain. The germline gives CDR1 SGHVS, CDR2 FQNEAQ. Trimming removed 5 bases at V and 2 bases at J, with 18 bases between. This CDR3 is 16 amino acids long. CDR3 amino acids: CASSAKREFDNYGYTF. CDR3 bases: TGTGCCAGCAGCGCTAAAAGGGAGTTTGACAACTATGGCTACACCTTC.

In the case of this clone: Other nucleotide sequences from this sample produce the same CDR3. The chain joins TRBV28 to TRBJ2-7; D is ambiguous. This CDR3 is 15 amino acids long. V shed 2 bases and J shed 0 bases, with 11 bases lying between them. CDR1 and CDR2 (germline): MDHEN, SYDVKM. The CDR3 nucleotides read TGTGCCAGCAGTTTAAGTGGGCGGAGCTCCTACGAGCAGTACTTC. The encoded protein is CASSLSGRSSYEQYF.

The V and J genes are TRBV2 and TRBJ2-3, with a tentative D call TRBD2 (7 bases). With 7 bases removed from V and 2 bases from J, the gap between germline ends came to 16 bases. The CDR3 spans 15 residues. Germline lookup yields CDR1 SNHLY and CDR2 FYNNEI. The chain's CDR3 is CASMAGASLTDTQYF. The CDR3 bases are TGTGCCAGCATGGCGGGGGCTTCTCTCACAGATACGCAGTATTTT. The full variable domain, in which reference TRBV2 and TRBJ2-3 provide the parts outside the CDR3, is EPEVTQTPSHQVTQMGQEVILRCVPISNHLYFYWYRQILGQKVEFLVSFYNNEISEKSEIFDDQFSVERPDGSNFTLKIRSTKLEDSAMYFCASMAGASLTDTQYFGPGTRLTVL.

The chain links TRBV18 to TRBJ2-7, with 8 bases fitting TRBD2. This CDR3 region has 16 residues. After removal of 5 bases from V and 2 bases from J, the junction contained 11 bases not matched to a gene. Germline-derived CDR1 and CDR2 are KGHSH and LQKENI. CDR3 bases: TGTGCCAGCTCAACTATTAGCGGGACAATAACCTACGAGCAGTACTTC. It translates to CASSTISGTITYEQYF.

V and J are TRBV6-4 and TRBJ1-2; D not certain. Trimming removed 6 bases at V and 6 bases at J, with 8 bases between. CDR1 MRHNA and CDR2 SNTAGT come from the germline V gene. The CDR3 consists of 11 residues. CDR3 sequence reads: CASRAGNGYTF. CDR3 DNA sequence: TGTGCCAGCAGGGCTGGTAATGGCTACACCTTC.

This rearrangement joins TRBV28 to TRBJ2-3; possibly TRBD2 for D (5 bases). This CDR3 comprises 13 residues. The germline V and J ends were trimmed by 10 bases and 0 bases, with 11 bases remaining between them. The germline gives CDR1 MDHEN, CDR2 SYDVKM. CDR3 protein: CATASGSTDTQYF. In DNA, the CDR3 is TGTGCCACCGCAAGCGGAAGCACAGATACGCAGTATTTT.

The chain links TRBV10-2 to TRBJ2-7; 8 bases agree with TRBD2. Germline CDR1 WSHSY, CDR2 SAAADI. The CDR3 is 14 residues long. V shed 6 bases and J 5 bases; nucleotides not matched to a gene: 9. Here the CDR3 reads CASRLSGNVHEQYF. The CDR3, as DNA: TGCGCCAGCAGACTTAGCGGGAACGTTCACGAGCAGTACTTC.